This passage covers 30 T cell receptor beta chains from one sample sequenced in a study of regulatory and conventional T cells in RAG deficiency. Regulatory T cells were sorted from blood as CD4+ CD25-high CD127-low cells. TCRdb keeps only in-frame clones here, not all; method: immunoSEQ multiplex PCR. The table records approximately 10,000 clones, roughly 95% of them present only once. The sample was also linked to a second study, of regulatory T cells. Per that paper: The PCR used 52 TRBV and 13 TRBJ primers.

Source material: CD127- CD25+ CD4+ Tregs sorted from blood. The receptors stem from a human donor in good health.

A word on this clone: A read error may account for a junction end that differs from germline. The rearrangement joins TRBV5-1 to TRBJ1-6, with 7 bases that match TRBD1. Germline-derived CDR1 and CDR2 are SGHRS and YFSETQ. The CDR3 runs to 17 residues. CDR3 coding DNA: TGCGCCAGCAGCTTATCCCGGGACAGCTCCCATAATTCACCCCTCCACTTT. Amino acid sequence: CASSLSRDSSHNSPLHF.

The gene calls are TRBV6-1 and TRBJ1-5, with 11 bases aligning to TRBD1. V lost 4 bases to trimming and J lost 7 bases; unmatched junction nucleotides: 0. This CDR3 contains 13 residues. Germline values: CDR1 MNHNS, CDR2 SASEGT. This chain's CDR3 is CASSGDRGQPQHF. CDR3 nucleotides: TGTGCCAGCAGTGGGGACAGGGGGCAGCCCCAGCATTTT.

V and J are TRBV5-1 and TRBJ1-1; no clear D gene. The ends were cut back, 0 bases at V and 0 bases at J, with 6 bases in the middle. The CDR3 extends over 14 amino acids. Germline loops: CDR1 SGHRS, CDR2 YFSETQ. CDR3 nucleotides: TGCGCCAGCAGCTTGGGGGCAATGAACACTGAAGCTTTCTTT. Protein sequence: CASSLGAMNTEAFF.

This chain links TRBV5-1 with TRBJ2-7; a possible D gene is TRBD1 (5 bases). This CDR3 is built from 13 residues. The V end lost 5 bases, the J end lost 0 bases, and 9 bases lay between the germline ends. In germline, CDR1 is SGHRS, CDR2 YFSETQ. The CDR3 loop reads CASRAGNSYEQYF. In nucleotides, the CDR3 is TGCGCCAGCAGGGCAGGGAACTCCTACGAGCAGTACTTC.

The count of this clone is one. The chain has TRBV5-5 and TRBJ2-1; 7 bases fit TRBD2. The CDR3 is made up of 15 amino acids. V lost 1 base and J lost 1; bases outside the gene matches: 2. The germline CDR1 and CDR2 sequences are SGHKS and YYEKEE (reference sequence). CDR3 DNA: TGTGCCAGCAGCTTGTGGGGGGGTTCCTACAATGAGCAGTTCTTC. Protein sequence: CASSLWGGSYNEQFF. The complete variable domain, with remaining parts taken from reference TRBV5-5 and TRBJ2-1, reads DAGVTQSPTHLIKTRGQQVTLRCSPISGHKSVSWYQQVLGQGPQFIFQYYEKEERGRGNFPDRFSARQFPNYSSELNVNALLLGDSALYLCASSLWGGSYNEQFFGPGTRLTVL.

The CDR3 nucleotides read TGTGCCAGCAGGGGGGACAGGGTAACCAGTGGCTACACCTTC. Translating it yields CASRGDRVTSGYTF. The chain recombines TRBV28 with TRBJ1-2, with 9 bases that match TRBD1. The CDR3 totals 14 residues. V was pared by 6 bases and J by 7 bases, with 9 bases of the junction left unmatched. Per germline, CDR1 MDHEN and CDR2 SYDVKM.

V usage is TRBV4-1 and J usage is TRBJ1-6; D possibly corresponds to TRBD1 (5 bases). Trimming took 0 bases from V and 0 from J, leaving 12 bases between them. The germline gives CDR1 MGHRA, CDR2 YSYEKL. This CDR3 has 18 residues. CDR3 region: CASSQDARGPSYNSPLHF. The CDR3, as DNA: TGCGCCAGCAGCCAAGATGCAAGGGGTCCCTCCTATAATTCACCCCTCCACTTT.

The CDR3 DNA reads as TGTGCCATCAGCCGCGAGGGCGGGGTGGCAGATACGCAGTATTTT. Its protein is CAISREGGVADTQYF. The chain uses TRBV10-3 and TRBJ2-3, with D possibly TRBD2 on 6 matching bases. Germline CDR1 ENHRY, CDR2 SYGVKD. V shed 6 bases and J shed 4 bases, with 17 bases lying between them. There are 15 residues in the CDR3.

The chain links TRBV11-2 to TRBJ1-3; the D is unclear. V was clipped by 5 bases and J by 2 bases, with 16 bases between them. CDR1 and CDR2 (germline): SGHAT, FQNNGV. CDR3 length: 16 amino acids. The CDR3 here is CASSQRVLVPGNTIYF. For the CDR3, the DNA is TGTGCCAGCAGCCAACGAGTTTTGGTGCCTGGAAACACCATATATTTT.

The CDR3 region has the DNA TGCAGTGCTAGACTAGGACAGCGGGCTTTCTTT. Its translation is CSARLGQRAFF. The chain employs TRBV20-1 and TRBJ1-1, with D tentatively TRBD1 (6 bases). V lost 2 bases and J 11 bases, leaving 12 bases between the germline ends. This CDR3 is built from 11 residues. CDR1 and CDR2 from the germline V gene are DFQATT and SNEGSKA (reference sequence).

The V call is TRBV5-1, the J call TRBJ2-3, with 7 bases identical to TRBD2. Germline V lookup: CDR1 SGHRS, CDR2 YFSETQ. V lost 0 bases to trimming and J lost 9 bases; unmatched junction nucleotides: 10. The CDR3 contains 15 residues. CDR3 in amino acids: CASSLVRGTPGTQYF. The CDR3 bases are TGCGCCAGCAGCTTGGTGCGGGGGACCCCTGGAACGCAGTATTTT.

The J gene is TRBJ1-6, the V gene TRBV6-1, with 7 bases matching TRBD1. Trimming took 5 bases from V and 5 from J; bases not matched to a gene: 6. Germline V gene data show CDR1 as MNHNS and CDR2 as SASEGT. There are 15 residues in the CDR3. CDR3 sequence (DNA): TGTGCCAGCAGTAGACAGGGTGTGAATAATTCACCCCTCCACTTT. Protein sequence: CASSRQGVNNSPLHF.

This CDR3 reads CASSNRRLAGRQFF. The DNA for the CDR3 is TGTGCCAGCAGCAATAGGAGACTAGCGGGGCGGCAGTTCTTC. The chain links TRBV11-3 to TRBJ2-1; the match to TRBD2 covers 11 bases. CDR3 length: 14 residues. Germline V gene data show CDR1 as SGHNT and CDR2 as YENEEA. With V trimmed by 5 bases and J by 12 bases, 9 bases remained unmatched.

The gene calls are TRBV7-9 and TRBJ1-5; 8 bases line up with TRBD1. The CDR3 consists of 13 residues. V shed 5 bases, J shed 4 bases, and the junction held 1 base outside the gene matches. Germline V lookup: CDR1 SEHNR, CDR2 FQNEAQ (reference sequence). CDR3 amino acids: CASSGQGNQPQHF. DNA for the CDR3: TGTGCCAGCAGCGGACAGGGTAATCAGCCCCAGCATTTT.

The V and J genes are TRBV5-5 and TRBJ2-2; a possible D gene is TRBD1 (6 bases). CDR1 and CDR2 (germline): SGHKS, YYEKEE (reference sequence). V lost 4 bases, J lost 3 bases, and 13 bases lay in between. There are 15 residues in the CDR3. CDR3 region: CASSRRDTHTGELFF. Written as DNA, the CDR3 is TGTGCCAGCAGCCGCCGGGACACCCACACCGGGGAGCTGTTTTTT.

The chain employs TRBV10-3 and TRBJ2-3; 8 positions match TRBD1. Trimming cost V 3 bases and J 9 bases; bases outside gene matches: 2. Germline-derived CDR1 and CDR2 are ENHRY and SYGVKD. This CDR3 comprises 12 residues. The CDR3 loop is CAISDRGQTQYF. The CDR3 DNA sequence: TGTGCCATCAGTGACAGGGGGCAGACGCAGTATTTT.

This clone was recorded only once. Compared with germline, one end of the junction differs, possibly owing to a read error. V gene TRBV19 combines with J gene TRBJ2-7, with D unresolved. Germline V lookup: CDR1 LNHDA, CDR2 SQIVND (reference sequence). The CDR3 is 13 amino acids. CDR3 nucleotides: TGTGCCTGTAGGCGAGTGGGCAGCTACGAGCAGTACTTC. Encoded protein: CACRRVGSYEQYF.

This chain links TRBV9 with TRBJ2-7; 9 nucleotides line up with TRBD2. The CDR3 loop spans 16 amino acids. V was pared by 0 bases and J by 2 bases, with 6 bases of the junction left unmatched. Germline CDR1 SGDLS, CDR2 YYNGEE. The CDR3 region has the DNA TGTGCCAGCAGCGTAGGGGTTAGCGGGGGCCCCTACGAGCAGTACTTC. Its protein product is CASSVGVSGGPYEQYF.

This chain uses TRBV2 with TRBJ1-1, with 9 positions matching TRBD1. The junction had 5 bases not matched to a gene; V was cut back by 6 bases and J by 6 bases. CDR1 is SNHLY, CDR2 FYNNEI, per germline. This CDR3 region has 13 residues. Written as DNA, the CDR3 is TGTGCCAGCAGGAGGGACAGGGAGGCTGAAGCTTTCTTT. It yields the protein CASRRDREAEAFF. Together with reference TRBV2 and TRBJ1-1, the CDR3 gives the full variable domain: EPEVTQTPSHQVTQMGQEVILRCVPISNHLYFYWYRQILGQKVEFLVSFYNNEISEKSEIFDDQFSVERPDGSNFTLKIRSTKLEDSAMYFCASRRDREAEAFFGQGTRLTVV.

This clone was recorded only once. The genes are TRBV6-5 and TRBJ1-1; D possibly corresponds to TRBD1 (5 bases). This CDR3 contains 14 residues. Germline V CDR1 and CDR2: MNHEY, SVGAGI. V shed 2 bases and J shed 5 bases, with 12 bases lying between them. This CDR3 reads CASSYRQGRTEAFF. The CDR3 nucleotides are TGTGCCAGCAGTTACCGGCAGGGCCGAACTGAAGCTTTCTTT.

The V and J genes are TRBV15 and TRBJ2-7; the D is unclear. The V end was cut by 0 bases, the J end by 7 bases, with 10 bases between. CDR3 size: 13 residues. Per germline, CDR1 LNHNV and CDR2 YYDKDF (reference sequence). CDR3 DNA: TGTGCCACCAGCAGAGATCCCCTCTTAGAGCAGTACTTC. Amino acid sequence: CATSRDPLLEQYF.

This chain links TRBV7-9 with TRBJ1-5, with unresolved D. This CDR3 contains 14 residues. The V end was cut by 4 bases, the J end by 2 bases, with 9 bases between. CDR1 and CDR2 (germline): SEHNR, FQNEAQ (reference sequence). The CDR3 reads CASSSLRGNQPQHF. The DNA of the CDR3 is TGTGCCAGCAGCTCGCTCCGGGGCAATCAGCCCCAGCATTTT.

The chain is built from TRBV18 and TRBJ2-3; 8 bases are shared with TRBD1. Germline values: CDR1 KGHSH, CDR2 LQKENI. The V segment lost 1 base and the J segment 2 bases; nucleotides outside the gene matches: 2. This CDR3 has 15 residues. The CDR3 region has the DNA TGTGCCAGCTCACCACGACAGGGGACCACAGATACGCAGTATTTT. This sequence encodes CASSPRQGTTDTQYF.

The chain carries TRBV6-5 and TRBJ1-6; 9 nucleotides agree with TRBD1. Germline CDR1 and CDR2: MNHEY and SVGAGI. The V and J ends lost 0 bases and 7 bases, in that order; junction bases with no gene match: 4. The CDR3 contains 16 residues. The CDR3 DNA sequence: TGTGCCAGCAGTTACTCGACCGGACAGGGGAATTCACCCCTCCACTTT. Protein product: CASSYSTGQGNSPLHF.

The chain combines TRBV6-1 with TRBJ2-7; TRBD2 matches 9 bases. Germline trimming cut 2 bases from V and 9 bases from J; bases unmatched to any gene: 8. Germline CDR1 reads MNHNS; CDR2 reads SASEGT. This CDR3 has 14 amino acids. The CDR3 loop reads CASSERAAGGRQYF. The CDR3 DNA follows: TGTGCCAGCAGTGAACGGGCAGCGGGGGGAAGGCAGTACTTC.

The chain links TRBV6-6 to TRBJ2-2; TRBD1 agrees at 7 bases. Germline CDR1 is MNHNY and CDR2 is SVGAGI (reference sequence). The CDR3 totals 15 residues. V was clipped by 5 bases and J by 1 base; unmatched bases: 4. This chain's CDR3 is CASSLTGKNTGELFF. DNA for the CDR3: TGTGCCAGCAGTCTGACAGGGAAGAACACCGGGGAGCTGTTTTTT.

The CDR3 is CASSYSAPYGYTF. CDR3 bases: TGTGCCAGCAGTTACTCGGCCCCGTATGGCTACACCTTC. This chain connects TRBV6-5 to TRBJ1-2; D gene unclear. The length of the CDR3 is 13 residues. V gave up 0 bases and J gave up 5 bases, with 7 bases separating them. CDR1 is MNHEY and CDR2 is SVGAGI in the germline V gene.

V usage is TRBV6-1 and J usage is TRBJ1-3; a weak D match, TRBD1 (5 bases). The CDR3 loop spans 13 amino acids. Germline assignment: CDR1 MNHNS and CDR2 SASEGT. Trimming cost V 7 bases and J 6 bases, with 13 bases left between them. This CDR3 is CASTGPPVNTIYF. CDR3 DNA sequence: TGTGCCAGCACAGGGCCCCCCGTAAACACCATATATTTT.

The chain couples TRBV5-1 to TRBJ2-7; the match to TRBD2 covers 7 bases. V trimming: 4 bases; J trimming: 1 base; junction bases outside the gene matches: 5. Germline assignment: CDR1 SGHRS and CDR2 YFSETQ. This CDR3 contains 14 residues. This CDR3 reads CASSGAGLSYEQYF. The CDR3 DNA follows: TGCGCCAGCAGCGGAGCGGGGCTTTCCTACGAGCAGTACTTC.

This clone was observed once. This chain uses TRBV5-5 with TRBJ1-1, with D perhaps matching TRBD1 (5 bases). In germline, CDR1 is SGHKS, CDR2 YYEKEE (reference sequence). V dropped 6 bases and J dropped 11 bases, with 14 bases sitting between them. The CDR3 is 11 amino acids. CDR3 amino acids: CASTRQQWAFF. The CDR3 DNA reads TGTGCCAGCACAAGACAGCAGTGGGCTTTCTTT.